These 16 T cell receptor beta chains share one sample of origin, sequenced in a study of blood T cells in healthy people across ages. A J-beta primer mix and a sample-barcoded 5' primer were used in a second PCR of roughly 6 to 12 cycles. TCRdb reprocessed the 5' RACE reads via MiXCR and lists one record per CDR3 protein. The sample consists of about 1,000,000 distinct CDR3 sequences, 35% to 55% of them appearing once. The specimen sequenced was blood. All receptors derive from a woman aged 55-70 years in good health.

There are a few counts of this clonotype. The chain recombines TRBV20-1 with TRBJ2-6, with 8 bases aligning to TRBD2. This CDR3 is built from 19 residues. Looked up from germline, CDR1 is DFQATT and CDR2 is SNEGSKA (reference sequence). V shed 1 base, J shed 1 base, and the junction held 12 bases outside the gene matches. CDR3 nucleotide sequence: TGCAGTGCTAGAGTTAGGGCTAGCGGGCTCATATCTGGGGCCAACGTCCTGACTTTC. It encodes CSARVRASGLISGANVLTF.

The chain carries TRBV6-1 and TRBJ2-7, with unresolved D. The DNA end lines up better with TRBJ2-4; the J call may be wrong. CDR1 and CDR2 from the germline V gene are MNHNS and SASEGT. The CDR3 totals 13 residues. The CDR3 here is CASLTVVSNIQYF. CDR3 sequence (DNA): TGTGCCAGCCTCACAGTGGTTTCGAACATTCAGTACTTC.

This clonotype was seen only a few times. The rearrangement uses TRBV2 and TRBJ2-1; TRBD1 or TRBD2 may be the D gene (6 bases each). Germline loops: CDR1 SNHLY, CDR2 FYNNEI. Deletions cut 8 bases from V and 4 bases from J, with 12 bases between. The CDR3 loop spans 13 amino acids. The CDR3 reads CASRRGLYNEQFF. The DNA for the CDR3 is TGTGCCAGCCGACGGGGGCTTTACAATGAGCAGTTCTTC.

As regards this clonotype: A read error may be the cause here, since a much bigger clone is one base away. The chain links TRBV20-1 to TRBJ2-5, with D unresolved. There are 14 residues in the CDR3. Germline CDR1 DFQATT, CDR2 SNEGSKA (reference sequence). Trimming removed 0 bases from V and 11 bases from J, with 19 bases in between. The CDR3 loop reads CSARDADVYNEQYF. The DNA of the CDR3 is TGCAGTGCTAGAGATGCAGACGTCTACAATGAGCAGTACTTC.

This clonotype was recorded many times. The chain couples TRBV27 to TRBJ2-7; 8 nucleotides line up with TRBD1. Germline trimming cut 0 bases from V and 5 bases from J; bases unmatched to any gene: 6. The CDR3 is 15 residues long. Looked up from germline, CDR1 is MNHEY and CDR2 is SMNVEV (reference sequence). CDR3 coding DNA: TGTGCCAGCAGTTTATCCCCCAGGGGGCTTAACGAGCAGTACTTC. It specifies CASSLSPRGLNEQYF.

The chain joins TRBV11-2 to TRBJ2-1; D uncertain. Germline loops: CDR1 SGHAT, CDR2 FQNNGV. V was trimmed by 5 bases and J by 6 bases, leaving 14 bases between them. The CDR3 consists of 14 residues. The CDR3 sequence: CASSPDFGGNEQFF. The DNA for the CDR3 is TGTGCCAGCAGCCCTGACTTCGGCGGCAATGAGCAGTTCTTC.

This clonotype was recorded at least ten times. The J gene is TRBJ2-1, the V gene TRBV5-1, with 7 bases fitting TRBD2. The length of the CDR3 is 16 residues. Germline trimming cut 0 bases from V and 4 bases from J; bases unmatched to any gene: 7. Germline V CDR1 and CDR2: SGHRS, YFSETQ. The CDR3 sequence: CASSLEGLAAYNEQFF. The CDR3 DNA sequence: TGCGCCAGCAGCTTGGAGGGCCTAGCGGCTTACAATGAGCAGTTCTTC.

On this clonotype itself: With a much larger clone just one base away, this may be a read error. The V and J genes are TRBV7-2 and TRBJ2-6; D might be TRBD1 (5 bases). CDR3 length: 19 amino acids. The V gene's germline CDR1 is SGHTA and CDR2 FQGNSA. CDR3 sequence reads: CASSLAGVGAGSEANVLTF. Here the CDR3 DNA reads TGTGCCAGCAGCTTAGCAGGGGTTGGAGCTGGCTCTGAGGCCAACGTCCTGACTTTC. Drawing the rest from reference TRBV7-2 and TRBJ2-6, the complete variable domain is GAGVSQSPSNKVTEKGKDVELRCDPISGHTALYWYRQSLGQGLEFLIYFQGNSAPDKSGLPSDRFSAERTGGSVSTLTIQRTQQEDSAVYLCASSLAGVGAGSEANVLTFGAGSRLTVL.

V and J are TRBV6-4 and TRBJ2-7, with D tentatively TRBD2 (5 bases). Germline V gene data show CDR1 as MRHNA and CDR2 as SNTAGT. CDR3 length: 14 amino acids. V was trimmed by 8 bases and J by 2 bases, leaving 16 bases between them. The CDR3 is CASGGQALTYEQYF. The CDR3, as DNA: TGTGCCAGCGGAGGTCAGGCATTAACCTACGAGCAGTACTTC.

This chain links TRBV29-1 with TRBJ2-1; D not certain. Germline V lookup: CDR1 SQVTM, CDR2 ANQGSEA. The CDR3 extends over 14 amino acids. The germline V and J ends were trimmed by 6 bases and 0 bases, with 12 bases remaining between them. CDR3 in DNA: TGCAGCGTGCAGCGAGCCAGCTCCTACAATGAGCAGTTCTTC. This sequence encodes CSVQRASSYNEQFF.

The V and J genes are TRBV6-6 and TRBJ2-2; tentative D call: TRBD2 (5 bases). The V and J ends lost 4 bases and 1 base respectively, with 10 bases between them. CDR3 length: 15 residues. The germline V gene encodes CDR1 MNHNY and CDR2 SVGAGI (reference sequence). CDR3 in DNA: TGTGCCAGCAGTTTTAGCGTACAGAACACCGGGGAGCTGTTTTTT. The encoded protein is CASSFSVQNTGELFF.

This sequence joins TRBV20-1 and TRBJ2-1; unclear D gene. This CDR3 spans 15 amino acids. V lost 6 bases, J lost 4 bases, and 19 bases lay in between. The germline V gene has CDR1 DFQATT and CDR2 SNEGSKA (reference sequence). CDR3 nucleotide sequence: TGCAGTGCCCCTGGCCTAGTGGACGCGTACAATGAGCAGTTCTTC. Its protein is CSAPGLVDAYNEQFF.

This clonotype was counted ten times or more. The CDR3 DNA sequence: TGTGCCAGCATGCGCCTATCGCCCTACGAGCAGTACTTC. Translation gives CASMRLSPYEQYF. V is TRBV2 and J is TRBJ2-7; D ambiguous. V was trimmed by 7 bases and J by 2 bases, leaving 12 bases between them. The CDR3 sequence is 13 residues long. Germline CDR1 and CDR2: SNHLY and FYNNEI.

V gene TRBV7-9 combines with J gene TRBJ2-1; D unclear. CDR1 and CDR2 (germline): SEHNR, FQNEAQ (reference sequence). The ends were cut back, 3 bases at V and 2 bases at J, with 11 bases in the middle. The CDR3 loop spans 15 amino acids. The CDR3, as DNA: TGTGCCAGCAGCTTCGTAGTGGAGCCCTACAATGAGCAGTTCTTC. This sequence encodes CASSFVVEPYNEQFF.

This rearrangement joins TRBV7-9 to TRBJ2-1, with TRBD2 matching over 7 bases. The CDR3 is 16 residues long. Germline V CDR1 and CDR2: SEHNR, FQNEAQ (reference sequence). V gave up 2 bases and J gave up 8 bases; unmatched junction bases: 12. Here the CDR3 reads CASSLLLAALGDEQFF. For the CDR3, the DNA is TGTGCCAGCAGCTTACTCCTAGCGGCCCTTGGGGATGAGCAGTTCTTC.

In its sample, this clonotype was seen a few times. The chain uses TRBV20-1 and TRBJ2-5; tentative D call: TRBD2 (6 bases). CDR1 and CDR2 (germline): DFQATT, SNEGSKA (reference sequence). The CDR3 loop spans 11 amino acids. Trimming removed 6 bases at V and 11 bases at J, with 16 bases between. The CDR3: CSAPTTGEQYF. CDR3 in DNA: TGCAGTGCCCCCACGACGGGGGAGCAGTACTTC.